These 14 T cell receptor beta chains were sequenced from one sample in a study of blood T cell repertoires in COVID-19. Using immunoSEQ multiplex PCR, the repertoire was profiled, and TCRdb retains in-frame clones only, with some absent. The table records around 69,000 clones, roughly 82% of them present only once. Material for sequencing was peripheral blood. The receptors come from a woman aged 55-69 years with acute or convalescent COVID-19.

V and J are TRBV18 and TRBJ1-4, with 9 bases lining up with TRBD1. CDR3 length equals 14 residues. The V and J ends lost 5 bases and 6 bases, in that order; junction bases with no gene match: 4. CDR1 is KGHSH and CDR2 is LQKENI in the germline V gene. The CDR3, as DNA: TGTGCCAGCTCATCACAGGGGGCGGATGAAAAACTGTTTTTT. Its protein product is CASSSQGADEKLFF. The full variable domain, in which reference TRBV18 and TRBJ1-4 provide the parts outside the CDR3, is NAGVMQNPRHLVRRRGQEARLRCSPMKGHSHVYWYRQLPEEGLKFMVYLQKENIIDESGMPKERFSAEFPKEGPSILRIQQVVRGDSAAYFCASSSQGADEKLFFGSGTQLSVL.

This clone appeared a few times. The gene calls are TRBV27 and TRBJ1-2; 7 positions agree with TRBD1. V lost 6 bases, J lost 8 bases, and 15 bases stayed unmatched. The CDR3 runs 15 residues. Germline V gene lookup returns CDR1 MNHEY and CDR2 SMNVEV (reference sequence). CDR3 in DNA: TGTGCCAGCAGCCCACACCCCCGACAGGGAGGAGGCTACACCTTC. This sequence encodes CASSPHPRQGGGYTF.

The count of this clone is one. The chain is built from TRBV27 and TRBJ2-1; no clear D gene. Per the germline V gene, CDR1 is MNHEY and CDR2 is SMNVEV (reference sequence). The CDR3 contains 12 residues. V dropped 5 bases and J dropped 10 bases, with 12 bases sitting between them. Here the CDR3 DNA reads TGTGCCAGCAGTAAGTACGGGTGGGAGCAGTTCTTC. Translation gives CASSKYGWEQFF.

The V gene is TRBV29-1, the J gene TRBJ1-2; 11 bases fit TRBD1. V was pared by 5 bases and J by 7 bases, with 9 bases of the junction left unmatched. The CDR3 loop spans 14 amino acids. Germline lookup yields CDR1 SQVTM and CDR2 ANQGSEA. This chain's CDR3 is CSVRTGGRLPGYTF. CDR3 bases: TGCAGCGTTCGGACAGGGGGCAGATTACCTGGCTACACCTTC.

The V and J genes are TRBV19 and TRBJ1-2; D unresolved. V was pared by 9 bases and J by 8 bases, with 16 bases between. The CDR3 is 12 residues long. CDR1 and CDR2 from the germline V gene are LNHDA and SQIVND (reference sequence). In nucleotides, the CDR3 is TGTGCCAGCCGAGAGGGTGAAAGGGGCTACACCTTC. Its protein product is CASREGERGYTF.

J is TRBJ1-2 and V is TRBV7-9, with 8 nucleotides matching TRBD1. J was trimmed by 0 bases and V by 8 bases; bases with no gene match: 8. The germline gives CDR1 SEHNR, CDR2 FQNEAQ (reference sequence). The CDR3 runs to 15 residues. Here the CDR3 reads CASQGASASNYGYTF. The CDR3 nucleotides read TGTGCCAGCCAGGGGGCTTCCGCTTCTAACTATGGCTACACCTTC.

The chain is built from TRBV6-6 and TRBJ2-7, with TRBD1 identical over 8 bases. The length of the CDR3 is 14 residues. Looked up from germline, CDR1 is MNHNY and CDR2 is SVGAGI (reference sequence). Trimming removed 6 bases from V and 5 bases from J; junction bases left unmatched: 9. The CDR3 here is CASRTYRGEDEQYF. CDR3 in DNA: TGTGCCAGCAGAACCTACAGGGGGGAAGACGAGCAGTACTTC.

The sample holds one count of this clone. The chain couples TRBV11-2 to TRBJ1-1, with D possibly being TRBD1 (5 bases). The V gene lost 1 base and the J gene lost 2 bases, with 11 bases spanning the gap. The germline gives CDR1 SGHAT, CDR2 FQNNGV. The CDR3 consists of 15 residues. CDR3 sequence reads: CASSLVHRLNTEAFF. CDR3 DNA: TGTGCCAGCAGCTTAGTTCACAGGCTAAACACTGAAGCTTTCTTT.

The chain joins TRBV7-3 to TRBJ2-7, with 10 bases lining up with TRBD2. The V gene's germline CDR1 is SGHTA and CDR2 FQGTGA. V shed 2 bases and J 5 bases; nucleotides not matched to a gene: 12. This CDR3 spans 17 amino acids. CDR3 nucleotides: TGTGCCAGCAGCTTACTCCCCGGCGCTAGCGGGAGAGACGAGCAGTACTTC. This gives the protein CASSLLPGASGRDEQYF.

The chain couples TRBV19 to TRBJ1-1; D possibly corresponds to TRBD1 (5 bases). Germline V gene data show CDR1 as LNHDA and CDR2 as SQIVND (reference sequence). With 10 bases removed from V and 1 base from J, the gap between germline ends came to 19 bases. The CDR3 spans 15 residues. DNA for the CDR3: TGTGCCAATTTCCCTAGGACACGACAGAACACTGAAGCTTTCTTT. The encoded protein is CANFPRTRQNTEAFF.

This clone turned up a few times. The chain recombines TRBV19 with TRBJ1-1, with D hard to call. The CDR3 runs to 14 residues. Germline assignment: CDR1 LNHDA and CDR2 SQIVND (reference sequence). V was shortened by 6 bases and J by 1 base, with 12 bases between the two germline ends. The CDR3 loop is CASRGEQQNTEAFF. CDR3 sequence (DNA): TGTGCCAGTAGAGGAGAGCAGCAGAACACTGAAGCTTTCTTT. Together with reference TRBV19 and TRBJ1-1, the CDR3 gives the full variable domain: DGGITQSPKYLFRKEGQNVTLSCEQNLNHDAMYWYRQDPGQGLRLIYYSQIVNDFQKGDIAEGYSVSREKKESFPLTVTSAQKNPTAFYLCASRGEQQNTEAFFGQGTRLTVV.

This clone appeared once. The gene calls are TRBV10-2 and TRBJ2-2; D possibly corresponds to TRBD2 (5 bases). Looked up from germline, CDR1 is WSHSY and CDR2 is SAAADI. The CDR3 extends over 20 amino acids. Trimming removed 5 bases at V and 0 bases at J, with 25 bases between. CDR3 protein: CASSTIPGEGKTANTGELFF. The CDR3 DNA sequence: TGCGCCAGCAGTACTATTCCCGGTGAGGGCAAAACGGCGAACACCGGGGAGCTGTTTTTT.

The chain couples TRBV30 to TRBJ1-2; 7 bases line up with TRBD1. The V and J ends lost 3 bases and 4 bases, in that order; junction bases with no gene match: 5. This CDR3 contains 13 residues. Germline lookup yields CDR1 GTSNPN and CDR2 SVGIG (reference sequence). The DNA for the CDR3 is TGTGCCTGGAGCCCGGGACAGTTCTATGGCTACACCTTC. Translated: CAWSPGQFYGYTF.

The chain is built from TRBV18 and TRBJ1-1; 8 nucleotides line up with TRBD1. This CDR3 is built from 15 residues. CDR1 KGHSH and CDR2 LQKENI come from the germline V gene. After removal of 4 bases from V and 2 bases from J, the junction contained 6 bases not matched to a gene. In nucleotides, the CDR3 is TGTGCCAGCTCACAACGACAGGGGACCAACACTGAAGCTTTCTTT. It translates to CASSQRQGTNTEAFF.